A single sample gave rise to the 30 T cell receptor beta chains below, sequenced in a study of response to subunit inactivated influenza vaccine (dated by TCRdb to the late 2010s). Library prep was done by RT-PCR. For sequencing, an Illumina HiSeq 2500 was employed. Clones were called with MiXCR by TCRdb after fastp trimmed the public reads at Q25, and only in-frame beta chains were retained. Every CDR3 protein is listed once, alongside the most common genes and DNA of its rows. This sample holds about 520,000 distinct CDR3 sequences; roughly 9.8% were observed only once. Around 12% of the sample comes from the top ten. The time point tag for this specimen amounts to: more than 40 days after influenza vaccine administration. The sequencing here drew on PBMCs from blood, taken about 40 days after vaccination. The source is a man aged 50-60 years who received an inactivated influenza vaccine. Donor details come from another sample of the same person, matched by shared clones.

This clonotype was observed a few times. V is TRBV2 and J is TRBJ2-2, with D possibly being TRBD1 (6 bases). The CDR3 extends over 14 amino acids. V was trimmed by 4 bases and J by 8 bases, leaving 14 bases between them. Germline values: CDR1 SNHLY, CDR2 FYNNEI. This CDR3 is CASSGQVPRGELFF. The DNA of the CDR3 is TGTGCCAGCAGTGGACAGGTCCCCCGTGGGGAGCTGTTTTTT.

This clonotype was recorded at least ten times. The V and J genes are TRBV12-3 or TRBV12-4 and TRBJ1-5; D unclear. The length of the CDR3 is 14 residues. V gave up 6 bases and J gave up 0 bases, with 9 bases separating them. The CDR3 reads CASSINYSNQPQHF. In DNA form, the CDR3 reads TGTGCCAGCAGCATCAATTATAGCAATCAGCCCCAGCATTTT.

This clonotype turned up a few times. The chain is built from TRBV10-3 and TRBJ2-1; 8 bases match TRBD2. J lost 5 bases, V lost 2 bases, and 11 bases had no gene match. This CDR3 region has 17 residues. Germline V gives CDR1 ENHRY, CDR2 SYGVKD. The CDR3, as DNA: TGTGCCATCAGTGAGGACAAAACTACTAGCGGCGACAATGAGCAGTTCTTC. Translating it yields CAISEDKTTSGDNEQFF.

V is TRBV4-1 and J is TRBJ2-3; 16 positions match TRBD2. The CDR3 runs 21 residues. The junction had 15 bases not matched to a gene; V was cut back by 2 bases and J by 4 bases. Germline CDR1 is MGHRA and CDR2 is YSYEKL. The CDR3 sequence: CASSQPNPGLAGGPPPDTQYF. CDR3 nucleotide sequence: TGCGCCAGCAGCCAACCTAATCCGGGACTAGCGGGAGGGCCCCCCCCAGATACGCAGTATTTT.

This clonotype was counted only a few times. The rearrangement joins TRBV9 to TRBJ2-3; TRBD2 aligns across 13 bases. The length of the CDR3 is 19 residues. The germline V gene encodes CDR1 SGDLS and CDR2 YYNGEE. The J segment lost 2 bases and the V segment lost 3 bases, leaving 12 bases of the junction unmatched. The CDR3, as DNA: TGTGCCAGCAGCGCCGGGACTAGCGGGACCTATCCCATCACAGATACGCAGTATTTT. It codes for CASSAGTSGTYPITDTQYF.

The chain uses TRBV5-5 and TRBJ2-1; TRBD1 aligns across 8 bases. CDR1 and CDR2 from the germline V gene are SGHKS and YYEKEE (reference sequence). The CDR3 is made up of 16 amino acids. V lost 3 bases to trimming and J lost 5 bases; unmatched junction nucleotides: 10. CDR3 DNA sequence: TGTGCCAGCAGCTCGAGGACAGGGACTTTGGACAATGAGCAGTTCTTC. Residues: CASSSRTGTLDNEQFF.

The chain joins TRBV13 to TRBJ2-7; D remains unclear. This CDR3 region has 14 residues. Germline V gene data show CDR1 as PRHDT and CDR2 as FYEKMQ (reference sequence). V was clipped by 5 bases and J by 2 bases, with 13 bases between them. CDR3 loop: CASSTPGGAYEQYF. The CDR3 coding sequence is TGTGCCAGCAGCACCCCGGGCGGAGCCTACGAGCAGTACTTC.

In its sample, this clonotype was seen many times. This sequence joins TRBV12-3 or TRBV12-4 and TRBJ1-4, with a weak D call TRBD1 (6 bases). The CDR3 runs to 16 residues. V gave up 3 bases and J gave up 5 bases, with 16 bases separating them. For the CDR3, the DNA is TGTGCCAGCAGTTTTTCTAAGGACAGACTAAATGAAAAACTGTTTTTT. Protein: CASSFSKDRLNEKLFF.

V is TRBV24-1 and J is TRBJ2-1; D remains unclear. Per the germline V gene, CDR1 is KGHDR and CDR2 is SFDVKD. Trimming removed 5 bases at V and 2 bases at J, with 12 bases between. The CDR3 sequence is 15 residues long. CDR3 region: CATSGVPGTYNEQFF. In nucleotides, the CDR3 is TGTGCCACCAGTGGGGTACCAGGAACCTACAATGAGCAGTTCTTC.

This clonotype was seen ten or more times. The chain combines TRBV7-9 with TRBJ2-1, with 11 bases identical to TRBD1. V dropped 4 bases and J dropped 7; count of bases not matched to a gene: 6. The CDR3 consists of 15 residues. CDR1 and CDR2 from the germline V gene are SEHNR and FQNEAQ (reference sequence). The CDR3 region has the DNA TGTGCCAGCAGCTCTCGGGACAGGGGGACGAATGAGCAGTTCTTC. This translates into CASSSRDRGTNEQFF.

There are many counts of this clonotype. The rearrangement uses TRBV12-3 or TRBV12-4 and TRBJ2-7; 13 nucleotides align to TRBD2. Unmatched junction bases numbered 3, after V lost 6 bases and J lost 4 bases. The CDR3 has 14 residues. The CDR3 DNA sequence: TGTGCCAGCAGGCGGACTAGCGGGAGTTACGAGCAGTACTTC. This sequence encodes CASRRTSGSYEQYF.

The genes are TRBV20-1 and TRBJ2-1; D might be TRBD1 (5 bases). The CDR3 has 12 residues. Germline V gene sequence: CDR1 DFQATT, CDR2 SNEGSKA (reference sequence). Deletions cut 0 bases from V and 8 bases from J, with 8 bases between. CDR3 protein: CSAREQGDEQFF. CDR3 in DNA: TGCAGTGCTAGAGAGCAAGGGGATGAGCAGTTCTTC.

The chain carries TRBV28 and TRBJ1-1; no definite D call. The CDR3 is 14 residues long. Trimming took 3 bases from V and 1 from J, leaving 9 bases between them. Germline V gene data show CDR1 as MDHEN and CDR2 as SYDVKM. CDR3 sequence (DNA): TGTGCCAGCAGTTTCGACCTTGAGAACACTGAAGCTTTCTTT. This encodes CASSFDLENTEAFF.

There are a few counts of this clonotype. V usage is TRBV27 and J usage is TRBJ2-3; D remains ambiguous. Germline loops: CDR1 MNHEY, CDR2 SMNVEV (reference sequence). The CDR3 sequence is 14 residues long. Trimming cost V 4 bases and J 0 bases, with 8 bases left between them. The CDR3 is CASSWWPSTDTQYF. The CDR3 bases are TGTGCCAGCAGTTGGTGGCCTAGCACAGATACGCAGTATTTT.

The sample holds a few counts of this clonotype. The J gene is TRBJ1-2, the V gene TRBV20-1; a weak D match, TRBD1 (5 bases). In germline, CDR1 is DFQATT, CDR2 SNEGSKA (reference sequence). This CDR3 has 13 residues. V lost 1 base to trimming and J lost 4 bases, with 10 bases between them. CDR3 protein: CSARVTGPYGYTF. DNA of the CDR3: TGCAGTGCTAGAGTTACAGGCCCCTATGGCTACACCTTC.

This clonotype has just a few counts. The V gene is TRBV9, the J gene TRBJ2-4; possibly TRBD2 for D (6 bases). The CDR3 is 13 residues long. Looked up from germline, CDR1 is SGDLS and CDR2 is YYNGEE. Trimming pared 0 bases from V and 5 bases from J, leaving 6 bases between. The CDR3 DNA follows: TGTGCCAGCAGCGTAGGGGGGGAAAACATTCAGTACTTC. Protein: CASSVGGENIQYF.

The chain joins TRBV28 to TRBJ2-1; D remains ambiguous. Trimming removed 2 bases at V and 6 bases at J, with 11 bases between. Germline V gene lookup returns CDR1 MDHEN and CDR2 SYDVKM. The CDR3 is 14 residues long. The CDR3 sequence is CASSLNGWFNEQFF. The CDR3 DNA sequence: TGTGCCAGCAGTTTAAATGGGTGGTTCAATGAGCAGTTCTTC.

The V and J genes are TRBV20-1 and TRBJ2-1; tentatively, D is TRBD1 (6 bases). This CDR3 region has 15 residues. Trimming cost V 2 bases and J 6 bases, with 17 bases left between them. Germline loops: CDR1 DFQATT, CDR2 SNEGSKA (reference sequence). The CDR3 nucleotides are TGCAGTGCTAGACCAAACAGGGTTAGGAGCAATGAGCAGTTCTTC. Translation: CSARPNRVRSNEQFF.

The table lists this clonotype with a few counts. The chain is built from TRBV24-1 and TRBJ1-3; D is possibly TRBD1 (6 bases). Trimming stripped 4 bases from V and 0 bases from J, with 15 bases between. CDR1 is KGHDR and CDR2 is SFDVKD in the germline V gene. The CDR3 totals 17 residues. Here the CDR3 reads CATSDGQTGGSGNTIYF. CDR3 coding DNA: TGTGCCACCAGTGACGGACAGACAGGAGGCTCTGGAAACACCATATATTTT.

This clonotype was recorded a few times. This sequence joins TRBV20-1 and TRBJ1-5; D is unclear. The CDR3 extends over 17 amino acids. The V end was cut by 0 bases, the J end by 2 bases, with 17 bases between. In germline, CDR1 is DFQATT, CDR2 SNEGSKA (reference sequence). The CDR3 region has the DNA TGCAGTGCTAGAGAAGCTGTTTCGGAGAGAGGCAATCAGCCCCAGCATTTT. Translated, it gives CSAREAVSERGNQPQHF.

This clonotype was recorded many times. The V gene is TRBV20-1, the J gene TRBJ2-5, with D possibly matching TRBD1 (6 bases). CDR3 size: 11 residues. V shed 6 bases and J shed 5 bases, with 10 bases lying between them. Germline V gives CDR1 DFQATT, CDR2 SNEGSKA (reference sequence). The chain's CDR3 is CSARRGETQYF. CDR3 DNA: TGCAGTGCACGCAGGGGCGAGACCCAGTACTTC.

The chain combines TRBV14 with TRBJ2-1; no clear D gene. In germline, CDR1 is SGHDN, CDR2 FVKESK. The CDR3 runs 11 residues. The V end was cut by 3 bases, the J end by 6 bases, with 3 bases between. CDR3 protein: CASSQSNEQFF. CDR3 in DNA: TGTGCCAGCAGCCAGTCCAATGAGCAGTTCTTC. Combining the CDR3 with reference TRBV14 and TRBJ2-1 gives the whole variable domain EAGVTQFPSHSVIEKGQTVTLRCDPISGHDNLYWYRRVMGKEIKFLLHFVKESKQDESGMPNNRFLAERTGGTYSTLKVQPAELEDSGVYFCASSQSNEQFFGPGTRLTVL.

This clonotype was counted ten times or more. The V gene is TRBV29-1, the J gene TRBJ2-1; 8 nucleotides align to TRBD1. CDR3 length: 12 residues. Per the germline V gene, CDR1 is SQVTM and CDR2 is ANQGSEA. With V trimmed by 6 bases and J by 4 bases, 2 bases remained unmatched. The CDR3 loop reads CSVGTGYNEQFF. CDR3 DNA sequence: TGCAGCGTGGGGACAGGATACAATGAGCAGTTCTTC.

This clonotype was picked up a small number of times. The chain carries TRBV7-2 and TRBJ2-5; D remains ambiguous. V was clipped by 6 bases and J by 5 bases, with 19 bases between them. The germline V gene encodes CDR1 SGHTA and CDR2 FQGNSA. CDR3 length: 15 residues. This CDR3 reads CASRFGIIVTETQYF. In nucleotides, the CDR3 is TGTGCCAGCAGGTTTGGGATCATCGTGACGGAGACCCAGTACTTC.

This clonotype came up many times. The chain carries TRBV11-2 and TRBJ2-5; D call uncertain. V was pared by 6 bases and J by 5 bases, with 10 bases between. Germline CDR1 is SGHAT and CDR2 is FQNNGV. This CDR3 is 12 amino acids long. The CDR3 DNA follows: TGTGCCAGCAGTCTTGCTTGGGAGACCCAGTACTTC. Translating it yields CASSLAWETQYF.

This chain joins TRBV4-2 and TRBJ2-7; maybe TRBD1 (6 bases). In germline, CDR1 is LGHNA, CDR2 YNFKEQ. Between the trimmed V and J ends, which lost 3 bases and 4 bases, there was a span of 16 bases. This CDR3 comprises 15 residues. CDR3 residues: CASSHGGRDTYEQYF. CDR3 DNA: TGTGCCAGCAGCCACGGAGGCCGGGACACATACGAGCAGTACTTC.

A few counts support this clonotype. CDR3 protein: CASSQDKGTKNIQYF. Here the CDR3 DNA reads TGCGCCAGCAGCCAAGATAAGGGAACCAAAAACATTCAGTACTTC. The chain employs TRBV4-3 and TRBJ2-4; no firm D call. CDR1 LGHNA and CDR2 YSLEER come from the germline V gene. The V gene lost 0 bases and the J gene lost 2 bases, with 8 bases spanning the gap. The CDR3 is 15 amino acids.

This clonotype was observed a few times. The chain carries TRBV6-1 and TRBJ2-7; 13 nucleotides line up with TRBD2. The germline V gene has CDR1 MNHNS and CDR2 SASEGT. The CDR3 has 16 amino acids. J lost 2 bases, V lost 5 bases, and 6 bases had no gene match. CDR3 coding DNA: TGTGCCAGCAGTCGACCCGGACTAGCGGGGGCCTACGAGCAGTACTTC. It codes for CASSRPGLAGAYEQYF.

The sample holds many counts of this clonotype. CDR3 sequence reads: CSARDLTARELFF. The CDR3, as DNA: TGCAGTGCTAGAGATCTTACCGCAAGGGAGCTGTTTTTT. The genes are TRBV20-1 and TRBJ2-2; D is uncertain. This CDR3 has 13 residues. The germline V and J ends were trimmed by 0 bases and 9 bases, with 11 bases remaining between them. Germline V gives CDR1 DFQATT, CDR2 SNEGSKA (reference sequence).

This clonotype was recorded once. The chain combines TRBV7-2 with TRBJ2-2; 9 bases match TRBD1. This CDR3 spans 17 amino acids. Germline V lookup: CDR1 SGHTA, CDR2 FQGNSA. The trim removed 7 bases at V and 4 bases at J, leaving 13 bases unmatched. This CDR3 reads CASTRDRASERTGELFF. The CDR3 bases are TGTGCCAGCACCCGGGACAGGGCGAGCGAACGCACCGGGGAGCTGTTTTTT. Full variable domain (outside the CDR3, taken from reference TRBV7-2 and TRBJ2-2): GAGVSQSPSNKVTEKGKDVELRCDPISGHTALYWYRQSLGQGLEFLIYFQGNSAPDKSGLPSDRFSAERTGGSVSTLTIQRTQQEDSAVYLCASTRDRASERTGELFFGEGSRLTVL.